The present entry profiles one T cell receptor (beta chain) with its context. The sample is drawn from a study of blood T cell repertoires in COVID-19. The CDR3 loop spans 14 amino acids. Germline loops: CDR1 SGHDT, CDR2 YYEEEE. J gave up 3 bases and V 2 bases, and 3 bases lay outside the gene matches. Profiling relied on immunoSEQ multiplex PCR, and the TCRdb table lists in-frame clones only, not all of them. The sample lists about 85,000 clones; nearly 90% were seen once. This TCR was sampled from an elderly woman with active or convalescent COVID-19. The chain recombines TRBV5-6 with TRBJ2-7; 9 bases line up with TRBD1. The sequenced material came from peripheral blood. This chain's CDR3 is CASSFGQGSYEQYF. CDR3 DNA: TGTGCCAGCAGCTTTGGACAGGGGAGCTACGAGCAGTACTTC.